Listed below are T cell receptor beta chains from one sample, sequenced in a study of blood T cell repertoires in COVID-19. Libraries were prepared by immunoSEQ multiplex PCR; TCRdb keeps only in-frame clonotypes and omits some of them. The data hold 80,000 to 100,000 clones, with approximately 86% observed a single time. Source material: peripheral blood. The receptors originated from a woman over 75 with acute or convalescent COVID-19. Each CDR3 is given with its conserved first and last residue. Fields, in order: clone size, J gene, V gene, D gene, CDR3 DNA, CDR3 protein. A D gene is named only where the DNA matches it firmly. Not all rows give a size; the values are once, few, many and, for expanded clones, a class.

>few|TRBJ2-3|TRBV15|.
TGTGCCACCAGCAGAGATTGGTCCGTGGCCGGGGGCACAGATACGCAGTATTTT
CATSRDWSVAGGTDTQYF
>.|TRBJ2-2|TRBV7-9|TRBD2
TGTGCCAGCCGCTTCTTAGCGGGGAGCACCGGGGAGCTGTTTTTT
CASRFLAGSTGELFF
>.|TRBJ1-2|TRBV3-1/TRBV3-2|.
TGTGCCAGCAGCCAAGTCTACTATGGCTACACCTTC
CASSQVYYGYTF
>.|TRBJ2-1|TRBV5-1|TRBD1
TGCGCCAGCAGCCTCTGGACAGGGGGATACAATGAGCAGTTCTTC
CASSLWTGGYNEQFF
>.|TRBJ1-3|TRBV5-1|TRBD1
TGCGCCAGCAGCCAGGCAGGGGGCTCTGGAAACACCATATATTTT
CASSQAGGSGNTIYF
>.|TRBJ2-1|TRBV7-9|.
TGTGCCAGCAGCTTACAGGCAGGGCCACTGTTCTTC
CASSLQAGPLFF
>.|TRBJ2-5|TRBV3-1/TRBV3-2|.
TGTGCCAGCAGCCGAGGGTCGGAGACCCAGTACTTC
CASSRGSETQYF
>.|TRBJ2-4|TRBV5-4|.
TGTGCCAGCAGCTTAGGTGGGCAGGGGGAGGCCAAAAACATTCAGTACTTT
CASSLGGQGEAKNIQYF
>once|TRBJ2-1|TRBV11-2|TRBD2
TGTGCCAGCAGTAAAAGCGGGGGGGCTAATGAGCAGTTCTTC
CASSKSGGANEQFF
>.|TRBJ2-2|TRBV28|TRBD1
TGTGCCAGCAGTTCTGACAGGGCCCTCCCCGAGAGCGGGGAGCTGTTTTTT
CASSSDRALPESGELFF
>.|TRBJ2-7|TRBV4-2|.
TGTGCCAGCAGCCAAGATGGGGCGTCCTCCTACGAGCAGTACTTC
CASSQDGASSYEQYF